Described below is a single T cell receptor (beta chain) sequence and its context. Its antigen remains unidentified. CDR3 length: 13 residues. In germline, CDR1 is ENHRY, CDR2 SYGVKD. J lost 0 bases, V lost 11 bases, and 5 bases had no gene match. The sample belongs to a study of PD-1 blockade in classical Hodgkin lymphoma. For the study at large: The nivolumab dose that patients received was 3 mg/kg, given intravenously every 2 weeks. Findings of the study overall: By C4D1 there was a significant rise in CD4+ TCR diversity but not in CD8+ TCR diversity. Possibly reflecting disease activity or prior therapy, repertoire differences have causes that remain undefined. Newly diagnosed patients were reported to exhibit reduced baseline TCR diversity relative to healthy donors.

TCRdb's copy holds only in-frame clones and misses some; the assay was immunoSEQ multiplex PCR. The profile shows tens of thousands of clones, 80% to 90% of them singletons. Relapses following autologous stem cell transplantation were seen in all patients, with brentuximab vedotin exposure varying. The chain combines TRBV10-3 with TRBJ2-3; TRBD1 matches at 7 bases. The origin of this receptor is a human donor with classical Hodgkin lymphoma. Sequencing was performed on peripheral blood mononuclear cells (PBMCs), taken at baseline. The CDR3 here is CAGSRGSTDTQYF. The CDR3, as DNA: TGTGCCGGCAGCAGGGGGAGCACAGATACGCAGTATTTT.